The rows below give T cell receptor beta chains drawn from one sample of a study of CD8 T cells in Susac syndrome. TCRdb re-called the immunoSEQ multiplex PCR reads with MiXCR, one entry per CDR3 protein. The sample holds fewer than 90,000 distinct CDR3 sequences, roughly 92% seen once. Sequenced sample: CD8+ T cells from PBMCs. These receptor sequences come from a human donor with Susac syndrome. Each CDR3 is given with its conserved first and last residue. The D gene is left open where the match is weak. Clone size, where shown, is once, few, many, or a class for clones that have expanded.

D: TRBD1; V: TRBV6-1; size: -; J: TRBJ1-2; DNA: TGTGCCAGCAGGGGCCGACAGGGAATACGGGGCTACACCTTC; CDR3: CASRGRQGIRGYTF
D: -; V: TRBV29-1; size: few; J: TRBJ2-1; DNA: TGCAGCGTTGACGAGGGCTTCAATGAGCAGTTCTTC; CDR3: CSVDEGFNEQFF
D: -; V: TRBV7-2; size: -; J: TRBJ1-4; DNA: TGTGCCAGCAGCTTAGTACGCGCTTCAACTATGAATGAAAAACTGTTTTTT; CDR3: CASSLVRASTMNEKLFF
D: TRBD2; V: TRBV28; size: -; J: TRBJ2-7; DNA: TGTGCCAGCAGTTTCGGACTAGCGGGGCTTCTGTGGCAGTACTTC; CDR3: CASSFGLAGLLWQYF
D: TRBD1; V: TRBV5-4; size: -; J: TRBJ2-7; DNA: TGTGCCAGCAGCTCCGGACAGGGGGAGAATGAGCAGTACTTC; CDR3: CASSSGQGENEQYF
D: TRBD1; V: TRBV9; size: -; J: TRBJ1-2; DNA: TGTGCCAGCAGCGGACGGGACAGGGCTAACTATGGCTACACCTTC; CDR3: CASSGRDRANYGYTF
D: TRBD1; V: TRBV7-9; size: -; J: TRBJ2-7; DNA: TGTGCCAGCAGCCCAGACAGGGGCCGGAGCTACGAGCAGTACTTC; CDR3: CASSPDRGRSYEQYF
D: -; V: TRBV7-8; size: few; J: TRBJ1-1; DNA: TGTGCCAGCAGCCGGGGGACTCTGAACACTGAAGCTTTCTTT; CDR3: CASSRGTLNTEAFF
D: TRBD2; V: TRBV5-1; size: -; J: TRBJ2-1; DNA: TGCGCCAGCAGCTATTCTAGCGGGAGGTACAATGAGCAGTTCTTC; CDR3: CASSYSSGRYNEQFF
D: -; V: TRBV28; size: -; J: TRBJ2-7; DNA: TGTGCCAGCAGTTTATCCGGAGGGACCCACGAGCAGTACTTC; CDR3: CASSLSGGTHEQYF
D: -; V: TRBV29-1; size: -; J: TRBJ2-1; DNA: TGCAGCGTTGAGGATCCCGACATTGAGCAGTTCTTC; CDR3: CSVEDPDIEQFF
D: TRBD2; V: TRBV20-1; size: -; J: TRBJ2-4; DNA: TGCAGTGCAGGGGACTACTCCCCGGGAAACATTCAGTACTTC; CDR3: CSAGDYSPGNIQYF
D: -; V: TRBV9; size: -; J: TRBJ2-3; DNA: TGTGCCAGCAGCGCGGACGGAGATACAGATACGCAGTATTTT; CDR3: CASSADGDTDTQYF
D: -; V: TRBV6-2/TRBV6-3; size: -; J: TRBJ2-7; DNA: TGTGCCAGCAACCTCCGGCCGACCTACGAGCAGTACTTC; CDR3: CASNLRPTYEQYF
D: -; V: TRBV28; size: -; J: TRBJ2-5; DNA: TGTGCCAGCAGAGATACAGGGATTCGATTAGAGACCCAGTACTTC; CDR3: CASRDTGIRLETQYF
D: TRBD2; V: TRBV20-1; size: -; J: TRBJ2-1; DNA: TGCAGTGCTGGTAGCGGGACGGTCTACAATGAGCAGTTCTTC; CDR3: CSAGSGTVYNEQFF
D: TRBD2; V: TRBV28; size: -; J: TRBJ2-1; DNA: TGTGCCAGCAGACCGAGACTAGCATTAAGCTCCTACAATGAGCAGTTCTTC; CDR3: CASRPRLALSSYNEQFF
D: TRBD2; V: TRBV7-2; size: few; J: TRBJ2-5; DNA: TGTGCCAGCAGCTTGGGACTAGCGGGGAGTGAGACCCAGTACTTC; CDR3: CASSLGLAGSETQYF
D: -; V: TRBV19; size: -; J: TRBJ2-1; DNA: TGTGCCACTGCAGAGTCAATGGCCGATGAGCAGTTCTTC; CDR3: CATAESMADEQFF
D: -; V: TRBV19; size: few; J: TRBJ2-3; DNA: TGTGCCAGTAGGCTGCGGGATACGCAGTATTTT; CDR3: CASRLRDTQYF
D: -; V: TRBV18; size: few; J: TRBJ2-7; DNA: TGTGCCAGCTCACCACGGACCTACGAGCAGTACTTC; CDR3: CASSPRTYEQYF
D: -; V: TRBV19; size: -; J: TRBJ1-1; DNA: TGTGCCAGTAGTATTTTCGGAGGTGGCGCTTTCTTT; CDR3: CASSIFGGGAFF
D: -; V: TRBV5-1; size: few; J: TRBJ1-1; DNA: TGCGCCAGCAGCGGGGGAGCGAACACTGAAGCTTTCTTT; CDR3: CASSGGANTEAFF
D: TRBD1; V: TRBV19; size: -; J: TRBJ1-2; DNA: TGTGCCAGTCGACAGGGAAACTATGGCTACACCTTC; CDR3: CASRQGNYGYTF
D: -; V: TRBV6-6; size: -; J: TRBJ2-1; DNA: TGTGCCAGCAGTTTCGCACTAAGCTCCTACAATGAGCAGTTCTTC; CDR3: CASSFALSSYNEQFF
D: TRBD2; V: TRBV20-1; size: -; J: TRBJ2-5; DNA: TGCAGTGCTAGCCTTCTAGCGGGAGAAGGGGGAGAGACCCAGTACTTC; CDR3: CSASLLAGEGGETQYF
D: -; V: TRBV20-1; size: once; J: TRBJ1-1; DNA: TGCAGTGCTAGCGCACCGTTAGGGTGGTACACTGAAGCTTTCTTT; CDR3: CSASAPLGWYTEAFF
D: -; V: TRBV20-1; size: once; J: TRBJ2-1; DNA: TGCAGTGCTAGAGATACAGCGGCTTTTTACAATGAGCAGTTCTTC; CDR3: CSARDTAAFYNEQFF
D: -; V: TRBV6-2/TRBV6-3; size: -; J: TRBJ2-1; DNA: TGTGCCAGCAGCCATACAGGAGCCTACAATGAGCAGTTCTTC; CDR3: CASSHTGAYNEQFF
D: -; V: TRBV4-1; size: -; J: TRBJ2-1; DNA: TGCGCCAGCAGCCAGGGGACGTCTAAGCAGTTCTTC; CDR3: CASSQGTSKQFF
D: -; V: TRBV20-1; size: -; J: TRBJ1-2; DNA: TGCAGTGCTAGAGCCAGGGGCAGGGACTATGGCTACACCTTC; CDR3: CSARARGRDYGYTF
D: TRBD1; V: TRBV12-3/TRBV12-4; size: -; J: TRBJ2-7; DNA: TGTGCCAGCAGTTTGACAGGGGCCTCCTACGAGCAGTACTTC; CDR3: CASSLTGASYEQYF
D: -; V: TRBV7-9; size: -; J: TRBJ2-2; DNA: TGTGCCAGCAGCTTGGCGCAGGGCGGGGAGCTGTTTTTT; CDR3: CASSLAQGGELFF
D: TRBD2; V: TRBV24-1; size: once; J: TRBJ2-3; DNA: TGTGCCACCAGTACGACTAGCGGGGGCACAGATACGCAGTATTTT; CDR3: CATSTTSGGTDTQYF
D: TRBD2; V: TRBV28; size: -; J: TRBJ2-5; DNA: TGTGCCAGCAGCCGACCGGGACTAGCGGGAGGAGAGACCCAGTACTTC; CDR3: CASSRPGLAGGETQYF
D: -; V: TRBV15; size: -; J: TRBJ2-1; DNA: TGTGCCACCAGCACCAGCGACAATGAGCAGTTCTTC; CDR3: CATSTSDNEQFF
D: -; V: TRBV28; size: -; J: TRBJ1-5; DNA: TGTGCCAGCGTCGGGGATGAGGGCAATCAGCCCCAGCATTTT; CDR3: CASVGDEGNQPQHF
D: TRBD1; V: TRBV30; size: -; J: TRBJ1-2; DNA: TGTGCCTGGAGGGCTAGACAGGGGAAGTTGAGCTACACCTTC; CDR3: CAWRARQGKLSYTF
D: -; V: TRBV12-3/TRBV12-4; size: -; J: TRBJ1-2; DNA: TGTGCCACAGGGATGGGGGCGAAGAATGGCTACACCTTC; CDR3: CATGMGAKNGYTF
D: -; V: TRBV6-5; size: -; J: TRBJ2-7; DNA: TGTGCCAGCAGTTACGTCCCCCGATCGGGGGAGCAGTACTTC; CDR3: CASSYVPRSGEQYF
D: -; V: TRBV30; size: once; J: TRBJ1-1; DNA: TGTGCCTGGAGCCGGGAAATGAACACTGAAGCTTTCTTT; CDR3: CAWSREMNTEAFF
D: -; V: TRBV27; size: -; J: TRBJ2-1; DNA: TGTGCCAGCAGTTACAGCTCCTACAATGAGCAGTTCTTC; CDR3: CASSYSSYNEQFF
D: -; V: TRBV7-9; size: -; J: TRBJ2-7; DNA: TGTGCCAGCAGCTTAGCGCAAGGGTATGAGCAGTACTTC; CDR3: CASSLAQGYEQYF
D: TRBD1; V: TRBV4-3; size: -; J: TRBJ1-2; DNA: TGCGCCAGCAGCCGACAACTATCGGACAGGGGAAGCTACACCTTC; CDR3: CASSRQLSDRGSYTF
D: TRBD2; V: TRBV20-1; size: -; J: TRBJ2-5; DNA: TGCAGTGCGGCACTAGCGGGCGAGGAGACCCAGTACTTC; CDR3: CSAALAGEETQYF
D: -; V: TRBV7-9; size: -; J: TRBJ2-1; DNA: TGTGCCAGCAGCCAAACTAGCTTTGATGAGCAGTTCTTC; CDR3: CASSQTSFDEQFF